The clone carrying this TCR beta chain has only a few counts. This CDR3 spans 17 amino acids. Germline V gene lookup returns CDR1 SGHTA and CDR2 FQGNSA. With 1 base removed from V and 5 bases from J, the gap between germline ends came to 20 bases. TCRdb independently ran MiXCR on the RT-PCR reads; one entry per CDR3 protein. The sample shows about 700,000 distinct CDR3 sequences, 11% to 15% of them seen only once. The clonotype comes from a female donor in good health, serving as a healthy control. The chain joins TRBV7-2 to TRBJ2-5; no firm D call. Sequenced material: memory CD4+ T cells from blood. This CDR3 is CASSLGPQPVGRETQYF. Written as DNA, the CDR3 is TGTGCCAGCAGCTTAGGTCCCCAGCCGGTAGGAAGGGAGACCCAGTACTTC.